The clone carrying this T cell receptor (beta chain) was observed a few times. TCRdb independently ran MiXCR on the reads; one entry per CDR3 protein. The data contain more than 140,000 distinct CDR3 sequences, roughly 6% of them singletons. This record belongs to a study of T cell repertoires in cytomegalovirus infection. In the study overall: CMV infection plus the matching HLA type was flagged by public TCR beta signatures.

Source material: PBMCs. This TCR came from a human donor in good health (CMV status not recorded). Some clones in this sample may be carry-over from other donors' samples.

The CDR3 spells CASSLLGVDTEAFF. The CDR3 nucleotides read TGTGCCAGCAGTTTACTGGGGGTCGACACTGAAGCTTTCTTT. V and J are TRBV6-2 or TRBV6-3 and TRBJ1-1; a possible D gene is TRBD1 (5 bases). Per germline, CDR1 MNHEY and CDR2 SVGEGT. The CDR3 has 14 amino acids. Trimming removed 4 bases at V and 3 bases at J, with 12 bases between.